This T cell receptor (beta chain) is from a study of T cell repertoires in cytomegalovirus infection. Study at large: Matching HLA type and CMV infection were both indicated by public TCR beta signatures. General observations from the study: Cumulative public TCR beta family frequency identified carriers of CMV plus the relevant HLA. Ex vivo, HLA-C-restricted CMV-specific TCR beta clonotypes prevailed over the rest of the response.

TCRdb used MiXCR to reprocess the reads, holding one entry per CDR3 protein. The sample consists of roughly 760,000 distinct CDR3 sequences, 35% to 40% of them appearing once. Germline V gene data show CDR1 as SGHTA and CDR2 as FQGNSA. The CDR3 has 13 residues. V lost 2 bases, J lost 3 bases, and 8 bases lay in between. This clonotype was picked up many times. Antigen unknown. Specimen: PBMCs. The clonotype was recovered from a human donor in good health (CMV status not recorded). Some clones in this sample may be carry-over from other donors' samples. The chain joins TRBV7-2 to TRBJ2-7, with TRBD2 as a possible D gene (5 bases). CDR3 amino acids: CASSLSGNYEQYF. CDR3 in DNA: TGTGCCAGCAGCTTATCGGGGAACTACGAGCAGTACTTC.